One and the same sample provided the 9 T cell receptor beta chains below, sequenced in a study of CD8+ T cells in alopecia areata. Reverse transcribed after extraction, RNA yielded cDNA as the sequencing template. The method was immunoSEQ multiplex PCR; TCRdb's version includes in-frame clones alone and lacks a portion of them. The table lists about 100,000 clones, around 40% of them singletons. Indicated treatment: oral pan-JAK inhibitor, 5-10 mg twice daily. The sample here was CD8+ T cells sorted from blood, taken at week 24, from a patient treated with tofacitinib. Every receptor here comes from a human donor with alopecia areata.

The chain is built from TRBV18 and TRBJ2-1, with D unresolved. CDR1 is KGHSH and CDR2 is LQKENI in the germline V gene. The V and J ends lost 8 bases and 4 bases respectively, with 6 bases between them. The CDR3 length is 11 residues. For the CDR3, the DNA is TGTGCCAGCCAGGATTACAATGAGCAGTTCTTC. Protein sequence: CASQDYNEQFF.

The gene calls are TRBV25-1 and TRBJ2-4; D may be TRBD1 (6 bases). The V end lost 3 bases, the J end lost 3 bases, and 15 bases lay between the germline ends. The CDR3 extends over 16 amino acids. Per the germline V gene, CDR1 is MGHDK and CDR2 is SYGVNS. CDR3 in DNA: TGTGCCAGCAGTGAGAGCAGGGGAGTTGGCAAAAACATTCAGTACTTC. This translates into CASSESRGVGKNIQYF. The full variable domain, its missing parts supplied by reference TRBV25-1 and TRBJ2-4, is EADIYQTPRYLVIGTGKKITLECSQTMGHDKMYWYQQDPGMELHLIHYSYGVNSTEKGDLSSESTVSRIRTEHFPLTLESARPSHTSQYLCASSESRGVGKNIQYFGAGTRLSVL.

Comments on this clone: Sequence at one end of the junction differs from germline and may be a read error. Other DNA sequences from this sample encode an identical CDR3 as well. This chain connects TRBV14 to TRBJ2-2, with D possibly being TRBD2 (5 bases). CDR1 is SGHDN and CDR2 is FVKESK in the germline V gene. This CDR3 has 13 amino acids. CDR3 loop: CASRDSYTGELFF. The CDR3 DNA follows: TGTGCCAGCAGGGACTCTTACACCGGGGAGCTGTTCTTT. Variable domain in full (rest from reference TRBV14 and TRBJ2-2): EAGVTQFPSHSVIEKGQTVTLRCDPISGHDNLYWYRRVMGKEIKFLLHFVKESKQDESGMPNNRFLAERTGGTYSTLKVQPAELEDSGVYFCASRDSYTGELFFGEGSRLTVL.

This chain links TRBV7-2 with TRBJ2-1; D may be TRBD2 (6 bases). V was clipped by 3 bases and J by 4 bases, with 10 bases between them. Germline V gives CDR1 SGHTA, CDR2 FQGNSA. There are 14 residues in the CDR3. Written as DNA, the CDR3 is TGTGCCAGCAGCTTGGAGGGCGGGTACAATGAGCAGTTCTTC. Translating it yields CASSLEGGYNEQFF.

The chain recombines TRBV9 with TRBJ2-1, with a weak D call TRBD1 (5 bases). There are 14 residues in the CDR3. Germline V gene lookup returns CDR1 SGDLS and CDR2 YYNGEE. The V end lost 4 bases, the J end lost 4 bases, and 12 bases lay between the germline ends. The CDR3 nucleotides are TGTGCCAGCAGCACAACAGGTGATTACAATGAGCAGTTCTTC. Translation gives CASSTTGDYNEQFF.

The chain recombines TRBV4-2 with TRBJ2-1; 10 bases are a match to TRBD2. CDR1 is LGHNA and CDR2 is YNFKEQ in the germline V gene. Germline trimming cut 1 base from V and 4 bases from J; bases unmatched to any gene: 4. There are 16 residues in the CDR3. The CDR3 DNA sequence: TGTGCCAGCAGCCAAGGAAATAGCGGGAGGTACAATGAGCAGTTCTTC. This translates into CASSQGNSGRYNEQFF.

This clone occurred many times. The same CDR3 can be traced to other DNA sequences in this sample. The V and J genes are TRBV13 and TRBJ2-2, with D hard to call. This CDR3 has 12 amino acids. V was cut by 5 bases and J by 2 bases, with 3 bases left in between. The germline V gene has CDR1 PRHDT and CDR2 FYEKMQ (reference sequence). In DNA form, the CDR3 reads TGTGCCAGCAGCCTCAACACCGGGGAGCTGTTTTTT. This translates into CASSLNTGELFF.

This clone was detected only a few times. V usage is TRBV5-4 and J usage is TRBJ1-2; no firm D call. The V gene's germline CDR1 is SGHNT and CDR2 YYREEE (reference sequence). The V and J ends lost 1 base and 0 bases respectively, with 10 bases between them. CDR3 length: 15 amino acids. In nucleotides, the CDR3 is TGTGCCAGCAGCTTGCCGGCCGTAGCTAACTATGGCTACACCTTC. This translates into CASSLPAVANYGYTF.

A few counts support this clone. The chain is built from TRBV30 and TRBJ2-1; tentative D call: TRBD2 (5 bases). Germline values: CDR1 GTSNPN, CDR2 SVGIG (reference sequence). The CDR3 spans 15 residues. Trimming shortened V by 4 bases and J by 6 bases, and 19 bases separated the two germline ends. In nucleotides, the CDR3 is TGTGCCTGGACGACTACCCCATACGGAAGCAATGAGCAGTTCTTC. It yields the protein CAWTTTPYGSNEQFF. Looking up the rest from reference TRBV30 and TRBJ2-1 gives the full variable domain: SQTIHQWPATLVQPVGSPLSLECTVEGTSNPNLYWYRQAAGRGLQLLFYSVGIGQISSEVPQNLSASRPQDRQFILSSKKLLLSDSGFYLCAWTTTPYGSNEQFFGPGTRLTVL.